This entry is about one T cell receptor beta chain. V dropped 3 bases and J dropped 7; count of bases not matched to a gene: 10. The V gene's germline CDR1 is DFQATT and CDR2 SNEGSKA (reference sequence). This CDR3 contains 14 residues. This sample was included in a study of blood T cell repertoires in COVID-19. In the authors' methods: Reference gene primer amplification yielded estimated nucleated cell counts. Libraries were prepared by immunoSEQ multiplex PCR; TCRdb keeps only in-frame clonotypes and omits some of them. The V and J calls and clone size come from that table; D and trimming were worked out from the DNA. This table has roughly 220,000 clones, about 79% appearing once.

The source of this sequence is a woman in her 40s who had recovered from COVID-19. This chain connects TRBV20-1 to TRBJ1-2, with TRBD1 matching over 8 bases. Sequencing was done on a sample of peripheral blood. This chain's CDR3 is CSASSRGLYSGYTF. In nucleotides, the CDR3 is TGCAGTGCTAGTAGCAGGGGGCTGTATTCTGGCTACACCTTC.